Described below is a single T cell receptor (beta chain) sequence and its context. Using immunoSEQ multiplex PCR, the repertoire was profiled, and TCRdb retains in-frame clones only, with some absent. Of some 1 million clones in the sample, 70% to 80% were seen once. These data come from a study of shared clonotypes between healthy human individuals. Germline assignment: CDR1 MNHNS and CDR2 SASEGT. The CDR3 length is 13 residues. V was clipped by 6 bases and J by 2 bases; unmatched bases: 3. The TCR was taken from a man aged 18 to 29 in good health. The source material was memory CD4+ T cells sorted from blood. The subset here: CD45RA-negative fraction. The genes are TRBV6-1 and TRBJ1-2; 7 bases fit TRBD1. The CDR3 bases are TGTGCCAGCAGGGGACAGTCCAACTATGGCTACACCTTC. This gives the protein CASRGQSNYGYTF.